This T cell receptor beta chain was sequenced during a study of T-cell memory formation after mild COVID-19. The CDR3 length is 16 residues. V dropped 4 bases and J dropped 6; count of bases not matched to a gene: 11. CDR1 is MGHRA, CDR2 YSYEKL, per germline. MiXCR, applied by TCRdb to the 5' RACE reads, yields one record per CDR3 protein. The sample has a few hundred thousand distinct CDR3 sequences, about 15% seen once; the top ten hold around 22%. Study-wide results and limits: Clones that contracted from day 15 to 85 were balanced CD4/CD8, while later expanders leaned CD4+.

This clonotype was found a few times. Its antigen is as yet unknown. Sequenced input: PBMCs or a T cell subset sorted from them (not recorded which). J is TRBJ2-1 and V is TRBV4-1; TRBD2 matches at 8 bases. This TCR derives from a man between 18 and 35 years old who had mild COVID-19 (a few samples of this study predate the infection). Cell type and time point are not known. As DNA, the CDR3 is TGCGCCAGCAGCCCAGGGGCGGGACTAGGGACCAATGAGCAGTTCTTC. It codes for CASSPGAGLGTNEQFF.